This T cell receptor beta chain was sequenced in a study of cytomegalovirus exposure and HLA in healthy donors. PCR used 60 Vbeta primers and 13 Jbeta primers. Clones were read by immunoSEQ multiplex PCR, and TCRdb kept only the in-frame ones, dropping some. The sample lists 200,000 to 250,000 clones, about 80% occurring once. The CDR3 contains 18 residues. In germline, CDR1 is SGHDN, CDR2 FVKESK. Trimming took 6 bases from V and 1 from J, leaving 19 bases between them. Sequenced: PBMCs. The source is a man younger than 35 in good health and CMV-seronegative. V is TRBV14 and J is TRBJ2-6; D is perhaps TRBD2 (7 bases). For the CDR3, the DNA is TGTGCCAGCAGTGTATTGGGGGGGGCGAGGTCTGGGGCCAACGTCCTGACTTTC. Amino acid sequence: CASSVLGGARSGANVLTF.